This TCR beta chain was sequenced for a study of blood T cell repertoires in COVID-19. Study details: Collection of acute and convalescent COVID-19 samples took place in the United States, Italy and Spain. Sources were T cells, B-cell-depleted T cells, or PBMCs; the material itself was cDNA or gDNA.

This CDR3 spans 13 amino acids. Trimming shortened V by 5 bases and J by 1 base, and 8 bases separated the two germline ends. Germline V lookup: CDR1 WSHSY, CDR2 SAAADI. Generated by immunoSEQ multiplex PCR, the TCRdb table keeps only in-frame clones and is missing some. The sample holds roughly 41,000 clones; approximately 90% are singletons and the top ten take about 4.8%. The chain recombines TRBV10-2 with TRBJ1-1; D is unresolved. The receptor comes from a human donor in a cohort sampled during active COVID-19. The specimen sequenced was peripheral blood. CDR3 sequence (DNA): TGCGCCAGCAGTCAGCAGCGGAACACTGAAGCTTTCTTT. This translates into CASSQQRNTEAFF.